This T cell receptor (beta chain) emerged from a study of Tregs in tolerant kidney transplant recipients. Unstimulated regulatory T cells (CD4+CD25+CD127-), CD4+CD25- non-regulatory cells, CD4 and CD8 cells were FACS-sorted from thawed PBMCs. Thawed PBMCs were rested overnight at 37°C with 150 to 200 IU/ml IL-2 before regulatory T cell sorting. Clones were read by immunoSEQ multiplex PCR, and TCRdb kept only the in-frame ones, dropping some. Among 50,000 or so clones listed, about 90% were seen once. General study findings and limits: Few patients were studied, so findings need validation in larger groups. Biological reproducibility was not directly addressed in this study.

Concerning this clone itself: The antigen is unknown.

The CDR3 extends over 18 amino acids. The junction had 17 bases not matched to a gene; V was cut back by 0 bases and J by 9 bases. The germline V gene has CDR1 MRHNA and CDR2 SNTAGT. The clonotype comes from a human donor in good health. The chain has TRBV6-4 and TRBJ2-3; 8 nucleotides line up with TRBD2. Material for sequencing was Tregs from blood. The CDR3 DNA sequence: TGTGCCAGCAGTGACTCGGGACTAGTGATAGTGGAGTGGTGGACGCAGTATTTT. Amino acids: CASSDSGLVIVEWWTQYF.